This TCR beta chain was obtained from a study of beta chain features in type 1 diabetes. Of the isolated RNA, all was reverse transcribed, and so the sequenced material was expressed TCRB transcripts. The repertoire was sequenced with immunoSEQ multiplex PCR; TCRdb's copy has only in-frame clones and lacks some. The table lists approximately 170,000 clones, approximately 8% of them singletons. Study results and caveats: Sampled from patients, naive, central memory and Treg TCRB repertoires appeared more similar than those sampled from healthy donors. Type 1 diabetes patients showed a moderate but significant shortening of TCRB CDR3s in all four CD4+ subsets. Amplification by PCR could prefer shorter templates, with the same effect in patients and controls. Individuals with type 1 diabetes displayed fewer insertions and more deletions at VDJ junctions.

As to this clone: Its matching antigen is unknown.

The V and J ends lost 5 bases and 9 bases, in that order; junction bases with no gene match: 11. The CDR3 is 15 amino acids. Looked up from germline, CDR1 is SGHKS and CDR2 is YYEKEE (reference sequence). V and J are TRBV5-5 and TRBJ1-6, with 7 bases matching TRBD1. Sequencing input: central memory CD4+ T cells from blood. The clonotype comes from a man in his late teens or twenties with type 1 diabetes. The CDR3 DNA follows: TGTGCCAGCAGTTACCGACAGGGCGGTGGTTCACCCCTCCACTTT. This encodes CASSYRQGGGSPLHF.